This T cell receptor (beta chain) emerged from a study of beta chain features in type 1 diabetes. Blood was drawn once from each donor into heparinised tubes. The draws averaged about 120 mL. As every portion of the isolated RNA was reverse transcribed, the sequencing read expressed TCRB transcripts. Using immunoSEQ multiplex PCR, the repertoire was profiled, and TCRdb retains in-frame clones only, with some absent. The sample has 280,000 or so clones, 15% seen once. The study, taken as a whole, reports: The study found moderately but significantly shorter TCRB CDR3s in all four CD4+ subsets of Type 1 diabetes patients.

A remark on this clone: Its antigen is unknown.

The length of the CDR3 is 20 residues. The ends lost 0 bases at V and 4 bases at J; junction bases unmatched: 22. CDR1 is SGHRS and CDR2 is YFSETQ in the germline V gene. The TCR sequence derives from a man aged 18 to 29 with type 1 diabetes. This chain connects TRBV5-1 to TRBJ2-7; TRBD2 agrees at 7 bases. The specimen sequenced was naive CD4+ T cells from blood. Written as DNA, the CDR3 is TGCGCCAGCAGCTTGGAGGCCCAGCGGGAACCGGGAATTCCTCAGTACGAGCAGTACTTC. Its translation is CASSLEAQREPGIPQYEQYF.